The clone carrying this TCR beta chain was observed a few times. The data belong to a study of shared clonotypes between healthy human individuals. Repertoires were generated with immunoSEQ multiplex PCR, while TCRdb's copy carries only in-frame clones and drops some. Of fewer than 550,000 clones in the sample, roughly 79% are singletons; the top ten hold approximately 12%. This sequence originates from a woman aged 40 to 50 in good health. Some clones in this sample may be carry-over from other donors' samples. The specimen was PBMCs.

The CDR3 DNA sequence: TGCGCCAGCAGCTTTACCCAGGGCATAACTGAAGCTTTCTTT. Protein: CASSFTQGITEAFF. The chain is built from TRBV5-1 and TRBJ1-1; D may be TRBD1 (5 bases). V was cut by 2 bases and J by 5 bases, with 13 bases left in between. Germline V lookup: CDR1 SGHRS, CDR2 YFSETQ. This CDR3 contains 14 residues. The complete variable domain, with remaining parts taken from reference TRBV5-1 and TRBJ1-1, reads KAGVTQTPRYLIKTRGQQVTLSCSPISGHRSVSWYQQTPGQGLQFLFEYFSETQRNKGNFPGRFSGRQFSNSRSEMNVSTLELGDSALYLCASSFTQGITEAFFGQGTRLTVV.